Listed below are T cell receptor beta chains from one sample, sequenced in a study of blood T cells in healthy people across ages. TCRdb reanalysed the 5' RACE reads using MiXCR and keeps one entry per CDR3 protein. The sample lists about 780,000 distinct CDR3 sequences; about 47% were seen once. Sequencing input: blood. These receptors originate from a man older than 75 in good health. The CDR3 runs from the conserved cysteine through the conserved F or W. The D gene is left open where the match is weak. Clone size is not always given. Where it is, it says once, few, many or a class for expanded clones.

J gene | V gene | D gene | clone size | CDR3 protein | CDR3 DNA
TRBJ2-7 | TRBV6-6 | NA | many | CASSYSDIFYEQYF | TGTGCCAGCAGTTACTCGGACATTTTCTACGAGCAGTACTTC
TRBJ1-2 | TRBV30 | NA | NA | CAWTSNWGCGYTF | TGTGCCTGGACCTCAAACTGGGGGTGTGGCTACACCTTC
TRBJ1-1 | TRBV6-1 | NA | NA | CASPGEYGGTEAFF | TGTGCCAGCCCAGGGGAATACGGAGGAACTGAAGCTTTCTTT
TRBJ1-4 | TRBV11-2 | TRBD1 | NA | CASSSYRGERLFF | TGTGCCAGCAGCTCATACAGGGGGGAAAGACTGTTTTTT
TRBJ2-7 | TRBV11-2 | NA | few | CASSPGGNGEQYF | TGTGCCAGCAGCCCCGGAGGGAACGGCGAGCAGTACTTC
TRBJ1-2 | TRBV20-1 | NA | NA | CSATPPRGGVNYDYTF | TGCAGTGCTACTCCCCCTCGGGGCGGGGTTAACTATGACTACACCTTC
TRBJ2-3 | TRBV29-1 | TRBD2 | NA | CSVGRGLAGDTQYF | TGCAGCGTTGGAAGGGGACTAGCGGGCGATACGCAGTATTTT
TRBJ2-7 | TRBV7-2 | TRBD1 | NA | CASSLDAGGVSEQYF | TGTGCCAGCAGCTTAGATGCAGGGGGTGTTAGCGAGCAGTACTTC
TRBJ1-5 | TRBV20-1 | NA | few | CSASSRVDQPQHF | TGCAGTGCTAGCAGCAGGGTGGACCAGCCCCAGCATTTT
TRBJ2-1 | TRBV11-1 | NA | NA | CASSLSGTLSTGYNEQFF | TGTGCCAGCAGCTTATCCGGCACATTGTCCACGGGTTACAATGAGCAGTTCTTC
TRBJ2-5 | TRBV20-1 | NA | NA | CSARDPNEGDINQETQYF | TGCAGTGCTAGAGATCCTAATGAGGGGGACATTAACCAAGAGACCCAGTACTTC
TRBJ2-7 | TRBV9 | TRBD1 | NA | CASSVALTGEKDEQYF | TGTGCCAGCAGCGTCGCCCTGACAGGGGAGAAGGACGAGCAGTACTTC
TRBJ1-4 | TRBV13 | NA | NA | CASSLDRGQEKLFF | TGTGCCAGCAGCTTAGATCGGGGGCAGGAAAAACTGTTTTTT
TRBJ1-4 | TRBV18 | NA | NA | CASSIEADEKLFF | TGTGCCAGCTCCATAGAGGCGGATGAAAAACTGTTTTTT
TRBJ1-2 | TRBV4-3 | NA | few | CASSQDVAGGYTF | TGCGCCAGCAGCCAAGACGTGGCGGGCGGCTACACCTTC
TRBJ2-7 | TRBV12-5 | TRBD2 | NA | CASGLYGLVYEQYF | TGTGCTAGTGGTTTGTACGGACTAGTCTACGAGCAGTACTTC
TRBJ1-3 | TRBV12-3/TRBV12-4 | NA | NA | CASSLAQSGNTIYF | TGTGCCAGCAGTCTGGCGCAATCTGGAAACACCATATATTTT
TRBJ2-5 | TRBV7-2 | NA | NA | CASSSYRSETQYF | TGTGCCAGCAGCTCCTATAGGTCAGAGACCCAGTACTTC
TRBJ2-5 | TRBV7-2 | TRBD1 | NA | CASSSRPPGQNIYGQYF | TGTGCCAGCAGCTCCCGGCCTCCGGGACAGAACATCTACGGGCAGTACTTC
TRBJ2-7 | TRBV6-6 | NA | NA | CASRGTNPEQYF | TGTGCCAGCAGAGGGACAAACCCAGAGCAGTACTTC
TRBJ2-7 | TRBV6-1 | NA | NA | CASSETQGLYEQYF | TGTGCCAGCAGTGAAACCCAGGGACTGTACGAGCAGTACTTC
TRBJ2-5 | TRBV6-6 | NA | NA | CASSYQVRGRQETQYF | TGTGCCAGCAGTTACCAAGTCAGAGGGAGACAAGAGACCCAGTACTTC
TRBJ2-7 | TRBV28 | NA | NA | CASSLFRLGSSYEQYF | TGTGCCAGCAGTTTATTCCGACTGGGATCCTCCTACGAGCAGTACTTC
TRBJ2-3 | TRBV20-1 | TRBD1 | NA | CSAAQDRDSTDTQYF | TGCAGTGCTGCTCAAGACAGGGATAGCACAGATACGCAGTATTTT
TRBJ1-5 | TRBV13 | NA | many | CASSLDRRQPQHF | TGTGCCAGCAGCTTGGACAGAAGACAGCCCCAGCATTTT
TRBJ2-4 | TRBV2 | TRBD1 | NA | CASKINRGKNIQYF | TGTGCCAGCAAGATAAACAGGGGCAAAAACATTCAGTACTTC
TRBJ2-5 | TRBV5-1 | NA | once | CASSFTGGPQETQYF | TGCGCCAGCAGCTTTACTGGCGGGCCCCAAGAGACCCAGTACTTC
TRBJ2-3 | TRBV9 | NA | NA | CASSVVPSGDTQYF | TGTGCCAGCAGCGTAGTCCCTTCGGGAGATACGCAGTATTTT
TRBJ2-7 | TRBV7-3 | NA | NA | CASSSSRSDEQYF | TGTGCCAGCAGTTCTAGCAGGTCGGATGAGCAGTACTTC
TRBJ2-5 | TRBV20-1 | NA | few | CSAIQEETQYF | TGCAGTGCTATTCAAGAAGAGACCCAGTACTTC
TRBJ2-5 | TRBV6-1 | NA | NA | CASSDGRRAETQYF | TGTGCCAGCAGTGATGGTCGGCGGGCAGAGACCCAGTACTTC
TRBJ2-1 | TRBV5-5 | TRBD2 | many | CASSLQREVVDEQFF | TGTGCCAGCAGCTTGCAGCGGGAGGTTGTAGATGAGCAGTTCTTC
TRBJ2-7 | TRBV7-9 | NA | once | CASSFVRGADYEQYF | TGTGCCAGCAGCTTTGTACGGGGGGCTGACTACGAGCAGTACTTC
TRBJ1-4 | TRBV10-3 | NA | NA | CAISEGVGEKLFF | TGTGCCATCAGTGAGGGGGTTGGAGAAAAACTGTTTTTT
TRBJ2-1 | TRBV7-2 | NA | NA | CASSSPTRNNEQFF | TGTGCCAGCAGCTCCCCAACTAGAAACAATGAGCAGTTCTTC
TRBJ2-1 | TRBV4-1 | TRBD2 | NA | CASSQVDSGGASYNEQFF | TGCGCCAGCAGCCAAGTGGATAGCGGGGGGGCCTCCTACAATGAGCAGTTCTTC
TRBJ1-1 | TRBV29-1 | NA | NA | CSAWVGDTEAFF | TGCAGCGCCTGGGTTGGGGACACTGAAGCTTTCTTT
TRBJ2-7 | TRBV29-1 | NA | NA | CSATVDLPYEQYF | TGCAGCGCCACGGTCGACCTCCCCTACGAGCAGTACTTC
TRBJ1-3 | TRBV3-1 | NA | NA | CASSLGRNSGNTIYF | TGTGCCAGCAGCCTCGGACGGAACTCTGGAAACACCATATATTTT
TRBJ2-5 | TRBV28 | TRBD2 | NA | CASSSPRLASVTNEQYF | TGTGCCAGCAGTTCCCCCCGACTAGCTTCTGTCACGAATGAGCAGTACTTC
TRBJ2-1 | TRBV27 | TRBD1 | NA | CASSLRTGGHSYNEQFF | TGTGCCAGCAGTTTACGGACAGGGGGCCACTCCTACAATGAGCAGTTCTTC
TRBJ2-5 | TRBV10-3 | TRBD1 | NA | CAISDIRDRGEATQYF | TGTGCCATCAGTGACATCCGGGACAGGGGCGAAGCGACCCAGTACTTC
TRBJ2-2 | TRBV20-1 | NA | NA | CSARVLPKLATGELFF | TGCAGTGCTAGAGTGCTGCCCAAACTGGCCACCGGGGAGCTGTTTTTT
TRBJ2-1 | TRBV20-1 | TRBD2 | many | CSATASGSVYNEQFF | TGCAGTGCTACAGCTAGCGGGAGCGTCTACAATGAGCAGTTCTTC
TRBJ2-3 | TRBV24-1 | TRBD1 | many | CATSDPQRRDRVSDTQYF | TGTGCCACCAGTGACCCGCAACGCCGGGACAGGGTTTCGGATACGCAGTATTTT
TRBJ2-3 | TRBV7-9 | TRBD2 | NA | CASSQTGGSDTQYF | TGTGCCAGCAGCCAGACTGGCGGGAGTGATACGCAGTATTTT
TRBJ1-5 | TRBV4-2 | NA | few | CASSQELGRPASNQPQHF | TGTGCCAGCAGCCAAGAACTCGGGCGCCCGGCGAGCAATCAGCCCCAGCATTTT